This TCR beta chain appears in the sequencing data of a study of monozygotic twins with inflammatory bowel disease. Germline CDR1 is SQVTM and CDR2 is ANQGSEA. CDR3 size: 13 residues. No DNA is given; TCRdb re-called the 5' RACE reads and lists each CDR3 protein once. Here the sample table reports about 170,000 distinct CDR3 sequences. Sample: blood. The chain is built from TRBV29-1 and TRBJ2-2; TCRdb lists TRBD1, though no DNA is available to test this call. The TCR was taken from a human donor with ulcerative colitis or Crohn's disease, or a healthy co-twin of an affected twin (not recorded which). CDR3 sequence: CSAATGNTGELFF.